The clone carrying this TCR beta chain occurred a few times. Its target is unknown. The sample originates from a study of T cells after yellow fever vaccination. For the study at large: Fractions with few cells were prepared using SMART-Seq v4 Ultra Low Input. Findings of the study overall: Abundant bulk-population clonotypes could contaminate the FACS-sorted repertoires. Post-booster reappearance was seen for most primary-vaccination clones (about 95% CD4, around 88% CD8). Weaker, the secondary response peaked sooner, at day 5 versus 15.

The CDR3 runs to 17 residues. V shed 0 bases and J 2 bases; nucleotides not matched to a gene: 11. CDR1 and CDR2 from the germline V gene are SGHRS and YFSETQ. TCRdb recomputed calls from the 5' RACE reads with MiXCR, one row per CDR3 protein. The sample has approximately 550,000 distinct CDR3 sequences, roughly 14% seen once. Sequenced here: PBMCs, sampled on the day of the yellow fever booster vaccination. The sequence was obtained from a man between 25 and 39 years old who received the YFV17D yellow fever vaccine. J is TRBJ2-7 and V is TRBV5-1; 7 bases match TRBD2. The CDR3 sequence is CASSLAGVGRLPYEQYF. DNA of the CDR3: TGCGCCAGCAGCTTGGCCGGAGTCGGGAGGTTACCCTACGAGCAGTACTTC.